This T cell receptor (beta chain) was profiled in a study of blood T cell repertoires in COVID-19. This CDR3 comprises 14 residues. Germline-derived CDR1 and CDR2 are SGDLS and YYNGEE. The J segment lost 6 bases and the V segment lost 0 bases, leaving 1 base of the junction unmatched. The assay was immunoSEQ multiplex PCR, and TCRdb's table has in-frame clones only and misses some. The table shows a few hundred thousand clones, with roughly nine tenths occurring only once. The material sequenced was PBMCs or T cells enriched from blood (not recorded which). The receptor was derived from a woman in her forties or fifties in a cohort exposed to, infected with or recovered from COVID-19 (not recorded which). This sequence joins TRBV9 and TRBJ2-2; TRBD1 matches 8 bases. The chain's CDR3 is CASSVVQGAGELFF. In DNA form, the CDR3 reads TGTGCCAGCAGCGTAGTACAGGGGGCCGGGGAGCTGTTTTTT.